This passage covers 16 T cell receptor beta chains from one sample sequenced in a study of blood T cell repertoires in COVID-19. Some clones are missing from TCRdb's copy, which holds only in-frame ones; the method was immunoSEQ multiplex PCR. The table has 200,000 or so clones, about 80% seen once. The sequenced sample consisted of peripheral blood. These receptors originate from a woman aged 25 to 39 who had recovered from COVID-19.

This clone appeared a few times. The chain couples TRBV30 to TRBJ2-3, with TRBD2 as a possible D gene (6 bases). This CDR3 contains 11 residues. V lost 8 bases and J 4 bases, leaving 10 bases between the germline ends. CDR1 and CDR2 from the germline V gene are GTSNPN and SVGIG (reference sequence). The CDR3 DNA sequence: TGTGCCGGAGCTAGCGCAGATACGCAGTATTTT. Its protein is CAGASADTQYF.

The DNA for the CDR3 is TGTGCCAGCAGTCCCCGTAGTCCGTCAACCTATGGCTACACCTTC. Translating gives CASSPRSPSTYGYTF. The chain has TRBV13 and TRBJ1-2, with no clear D. Trimming left V 6 bases short and J 4 bases short, with 18 bases between. This CDR3 has 15 residues. Looked up from germline, CDR1 is PRHDT and CDR2 is FYEKMQ (reference sequence).

This clone was detected many times. The genes are TRBV5-4 and TRBJ1-6; tentative D call: TRBD1 (5 bases). The germline gives CDR1 SGHNT, CDR2 YYREEE (reference sequence). CDR3 length equals 16 residues. Trimming took 2 bases from V and 7 from J, leaving 16 bases between them. This chain's CDR3 is CASSFAPRASNSPLHF. The CDR3 region has the DNA TGTGCCAGCAGCTTCGCGCCCAGGGCAAGCAATTCACCCCTCCACTTT.

The chain recombines TRBV6-5 with TRBJ1-5; D gene uncertain. CDR1 MNHEY and CDR2 SVGAGI come from the germline V gene. Trimming left V 5 bases short and J 7 bases short, with 9 bases between. There are 12 residues in the CDR3. In nucleotides, the CDR3 is TGTGCCAGCAGTCCCCCTGGCCAGCCCCAGCATTTT. This sequence encodes CASSPPGQPQHF.

Only one count was recorded for this clone. CDR3: CSVTPFWEETQYF. The CDR3 DNA sequence: TGCAGCGTGACTCCTTTTTGGGAGGAGACCCAGTACTTC. V usage is TRBV29-1 and J usage is TRBJ2-5, with D perhaps matching TRBD2 (5 bases). V was shortened by 6 bases and J by 5 bases, with 16 bases between the two germline ends. Germline lookup yields CDR1 SQVTM and CDR2 ANQGSEA. The CDR3 runs to 13 residues.

The chain joins TRBV27 to TRBJ2-2; a weak D match, TRBD1 (5 bases). The CDR3 has 14 amino acids. Trimming pared 3 bases from V and 3 bases from J, leaving 8 bases between. CDR1 is MNHEY, CDR2 SMNVEV, per germline (reference sequence). The CDR3 loop is CASSFQGYTGELFF. The CDR3 nucleotides are TGTGCCAGCAGTTTCCAGGGATACACCGGGGAGCTGTTTTTT.

Notes on this clone: No DNA is shown, since the ends of the CDR3 on it are uncertain; the CDR3 is the one TCRdb lists. The V call is TRBV29-1, the J call TRBJ1-2; the table assigns TRBD1, which was not confirmed against the DNA. Looked up from germline, CDR1 is SQVTM and CDR2 is ANQGSEA. With termini counted, the CDR3 has 14 amino acids. CDR3 region: CSVGPGQRNYGYTF.

This chain connects TRBV5-1 to TRBJ2-3, with D tentatively TRBD2 (6 bases). V lost 4 bases and J 1 base, leaving 10 bases between the germline ends. Germline values: CDR1 SGHRS, CDR2 YFSETQ. CDR3 length: 14 amino acids. The CDR3 loop is CASSGSGRTDTQYF. As DNA, the CDR3 is TGCGCCAGCAGCGGTAGCGGACGCACAGATACGCAGTATTTT.

The rearrangement uses TRBV19 and TRBJ2-2; D is uncertain. The germline gives CDR1 LNHDA, CDR2 SQIVND (reference sequence). The CDR3 runs 14 residues. V dropped 7 bases and J dropped 2 bases, with 11 bases sitting between them. CDR3 in amino acids: CASTPLANTGELFF. The CDR3 DNA reads TGTGCCAGTACCCCTTTAGCTAACACCGGGGAGCTGTTTTTT.

This chain joins TRBV11-2 and TRBJ2-2; the match to TRBD2 covers 10 bases. Germline-derived CDR1 and CDR2 are SGHAT and FQNNGV. The CDR3 consists of 16 residues. The trim removed 5 bases at V and 2 bases at J, leaving 5 bases unmatched. CDR3 sequence reads: CASSHGTSANTGELFF. The CDR3 coding sequence is TGTGCCAGCAGCCACGGGACTAGCGCCAACACCGGGGAGCTGTTTTTT.

The V call is TRBV5-1, the J call TRBJ2-5; 7 nucleotides agree with TRBD2. The length of the CDR3 is 14 residues. J gave up 5 bases and V 4 bases, and 8 bases lay outside the gene matches. Germline V gene lookup returns CDR1 SGHRS and CDR2 YFSETQ. CDR3 in DNA: TGCGCCAGCAGCCCCGGGGGGATGGAGGAGACCCAGTACTTC. Its protein is CASSPGGMEETQYF.

This chain uses TRBV6-5 with TRBJ1-5, with D possibly being TRBD1 (6 bases). Germline V gene data show CDR1 as MNHEY and CDR2 as SVGAGI. CDR3 length: 15 amino acids. V was cut by 6 bases and J by 0 bases, with 12 bases left in between. DNA for the CDR3: TGTGCCAGCAGAGTCTCAGGGGATAGCAATCAGCCCCAGCATTTT. It is translated as CASRVSGDSNQPQHF.

The rearrangement joins TRBV3-1 (or the pseudogene TRBV3-2) to TRBJ2-5, with 7 positions matching TRBD2. The J segment lost 4 bases and the V segment lost 4 bases, leaving 0 bases of the junction unmatched. This CDR3 spans 12 amino acids. CDR1 and CDR2 (germline): LGHDT, YNNKEL (reference sequence). The DNA for the CDR3 is TGTGCCAGCAGCCGGGGGGGAGAGACCCAGTACTTC. Its translation: CASSRGGETQYF.

The V call is TRBV30, the J call TRBJ1-6, with D perhaps matching TRBD1 (5 bases). Germline CDR1 is GTSNPN and CDR2 is SVGIG (reference sequence). The CDR3 extends over 12 amino acids. Trimming removed 3 bases from V and 9 bases from J, with 9 bases in between. As DNA, the CDR3 is TGTGCCTGGAGCCCCAGGGTTTCACCCCTCCACTTT. Protein sequence: CAWSPRVSPLHF. Together with reference TRBV30 and TRBJ1-6, the CDR3 gives the full variable domain: SQTIHQWPATLVQPVGSPLSLECTVEGTSNPNLYWYRQAAGRGLQLLFYSVGIGQISSEVPQNLSASRPQDRQFILSSKKLLLSDSGFYLCAWSPRVSPLHFGNGTRLTVT.

This clone was picked up a small number of times. This rearrangement joins TRBV18 to TRBJ1-5; possible D gene TRBD1, 5 bases. The V gene's germline CDR1 is KGHSH and CDR2 LQKENI. The CDR3 extends over 17 amino acids. The ends were cut back, 1 base at V and 3 bases at J, with 16 bases in the middle. DNA for the CDR3: TGTGCCAGCTCACCACTAGGGGTAAGGACAACCAATCAGCCCCAGCATTTT. This translates into CASSPLGVRTTNQPQHF.

With respect to this clone: This sample also contains other DNA sequences that code for the same CDR3. The V gene is TRBV2, the J gene TRBJ1-1, with D unresolved. Germline V lookup: CDR1 SNHLY, CDR2 FYNNEI. The CDR3 covers 13 residues. V dropped 4 bases and J dropped 3 bases, with 9 bases sitting between them. The CDR3 region has the DNA TGTGCCAGCAGTGTTAGAGGAGACACTGAAGCTTTCTTT. It codes for CASSVRGDTEAFF.